The 31 T cell receptor beta chains below come from one sample, sequenced in a study of patients and donors after allogeneic stem cell transplantation. TCRdb called the RT-PCR reads again in MiXCR, with one record for every CDR3 protein. The sample gives about a million distinct CDR3 sequences, roughly 17% of which show up once; around 6% is in the top ten. The material sequenced was blood, either unsorted or a sorted T cell fraction (not recorded which). All receptors come from a human donor who was either an allogeneic HSCT recipient or a stem cell or donor lymphocyte infusion donor (not recorded which). It is not recorded whose cells these are; they may come from a transplant donor.

This clonotype was seen ten or more times. The chain recombines TRBV6-2 or TRBV6-3 with TRBJ1-1; 9 bases match TRBD1. The germline V gene has CDR1 MNHEY and CDR2 SVGEGT. There are 16 residues in the CDR3. V was clipped by 0 bases and J by 5 bases; unmatched bases: 7. The CDR3 nucleotides are TGTGCCAGCAGTTACTCAAGGGGGACAGGGCTAACTGAAGCTTTCTTT. Protein product: CASSYSRGTGLTEAFF.

This rearrangement joins TRBV5-1 to TRBJ2-3, with 11 bases fitting TRBD2. V was pared by 2 bases and J by 0 bases, with 11 bases of the junction left unmatched. Germline values: CDR1 SGHRS, CDR2 YFSETQ. The CDR3 loop spans 19 amino acids. The CDR3 region is CASSLSSGGNARSTDTQYF. CDR3 sequence (DNA): TGCGCCAGCAGCTTATCTAGCGGGGGGAACGCTCGAAGCACAGATACGCAGTATTTT.

The J gene is TRBJ2-1, the V gene TRBV5-1; 8 nucleotides align to TRBD2. CDR1 and CDR2 (germline): SGHRS, YFSETQ. Unmatched junction bases numbered 10, after V lost 1 base and J lost 10 bases. There are 15 residues in the CDR3. The CDR3 spells CASSLSPAGVGEQFF. The CDR3 DNA reads as TGCGCCAGCAGCTTGTCCCCAGCGGGAGTAGGGGAGCAGTTCTTC.

This clonotype was picked up a small number of times. The CDR3 reads CASSPVGRDSYEQYF. CDR3 nucleotides: TGTGCCAGCAGCCCCGTCGGCAGGGACTCCTACGAGCAGTACTTC. This rearrangement joins TRBV7-2 to TRBJ2-7, with D perhaps matching TRBD1 (5 bases). V lost 5 bases and J 0 bases, leaving 14 bases between the germline ends. CDR1 is SGHTA, CDR2 FQGNSA, per germline. This CDR3 has 15 amino acids. Combining the CDR3 with reference TRBV7-2 and TRBJ2-7 gives the whole variable domain GAGVSQSPSNKVTEKGKDVELRCDPISGHTALYWYRQSLGQGLEFLIYFQGNSAPDKSGLPSDRFSAERTGGSVSTLTIQRTQQEDSAVYLCASSPVGRDSYEQYFGPGTRLTVT.

This clonotype was counted only a few times. The chain carries TRBV30 and TRBJ1-2; D remains unclear. The ends were cut back, 0 bases at V and 1 base at J, with 12 bases in the middle. Germline V gene lookup returns CDR1 GTSNPN and CDR2 SVGIG (reference sequence). The CDR3 length is 15 residues. The CDR3 loop is CAWSVPGTFNYGYTF. The CDR3 DNA sequence: TGTGCCTGGAGTGTACCGGGTACCTTTAACTATGGCTACACCTTC.

The chain has TRBV15 and TRBJ2-5; either TRBD1 or TRBD2 may fit D (6 bases each). Germline values: CDR1 LNHNV, CDR2 YYDKDF (reference sequence). The germline V and J ends were trimmed by 4 bases and 6 bases, with 18 bases remaining between them. The CDR3 has 15 amino acids. The CDR3, as DNA: TGTGCCACCAGCAATCAGTTGGGGGGCTCGAAGACCCAGTACTTC. As protein: CATSNQLGGSKTQYF.

The rearrangement uses TRBV12-3 or TRBV12-4 and TRBJ1-4; 7 bases agree with TRBD1. Trimming took 6 bases from V and 4 from J; bases not matched to a gene: 8. The CDR3 has 15 residues. The CDR3 DNA reads TGTGCCAGCAGGGAAGGGACAGTACATAATGAAAAACTGTTTTTT. It encodes CASREGTVHNEKLFF.

This clonotype was counted between two and nine times. The rearrangement joins TRBV29-1 to TRBJ2-5, with 7 nucleotides matching TRBD2. The CDR3 runs 14 residues. With V trimmed by 4 bases and J by 5 bases, 10 bases remained unmatched. In germline, CDR1 is SQVTM, CDR2 ANQGSEA. In DNA form, the CDR3 reads TGCAGCGTTGGGAGCGCGCTAGCGGAGGAGACCCAGTACTTC. Its translation is CSVGSALAEETQYF.

The table lists this clonotype with a few counts. The chain carries TRBV29-1 and TRBJ2-5, with 7 bases that match TRBD2. Germline CDR1 reads SQVTM; CDR2 reads ANQGSEA. Trimming took 8 bases from V and 7 from J; bases not matched to a gene: 22. The CDR3 length is 16 residues. CDR3 in amino acids: CSFMGRGRFLRGTQYF. CDR3 sequence (DNA): TGCAGCTTCATGGGGAGGGGACGATTTCTGCGGGGGACCCAGTACTTC.

The chain recombines TRBV20-1 with TRBJ2-7, with D possibly being TRBD2 (5 bases). Trimming took off 0 bases at V and 1 base at J, with 13 bases between the two ends. CDR3 size: 15 residues. Germline CDR1 DFQATT, CDR2 SNEGSKA (reference sequence). The CDR3 DNA sequence: TGCAGTGCTAGAGATAGAGGGAAACCATCCTACGAGCAGTACTTC. Protein product: CSARDRGKPSYEQYF.

The genes are TRBV5-1 and TRBJ1-2; 9 bases align to TRBD1. Trimming at V came to 2 bases and at J to 3 bases, leaving 5 bases not matched to a gene. Germline V gene sequence: CDR1 SGHRS, CDR2 YFSETQ. This CDR3 has 15 amino acids. CDR3 in amino acids: CASSLQGAQDYGYTF. The CDR3 bases are TGCGCCAGCAGCTTACAGGGGGCGCAGGACTATGGCTACACCTTC.

This clonotype was counted only a few times. The chain links TRBV3-1 to TRBJ2-6; D gene uncertain. The CDR3 is 15 residues long. The V gene lost 2 bases and the J gene lost 4 bases, with 9 bases spanning the gap. Germline CDR1 is LGHDT and CDR2 is YNNKEL (reference sequence). CDR3 bases: TGTGCCAGCAGCCAACTAGGTATGGGGGCCAACGTCCTGACTTTC. Translation: CASSQLGMGANVLTF.

This chain's CDR3 is CASRNTGARTEAFF. In DNA form, the CDR3 reads TGTGCCAGCAGGAACACAGGGGCTCGCACTGAAGCTTTCTTT. The gene calls are TRBV12-3 or TRBV12-4 and TRBJ1-1; 7 bases are shared with TRBD1. The CDR3 length is 14 residues. V lost 6 bases and J lost 4; bases outside the gene matches: 8.

The genes are TRBV4-3 and TRBJ2-2; the match to TRBD1 covers 7 bases. The germline gives CDR1 LGHNA, CDR2 YSLEER. CDR3 length: 16 amino acids. Trimming removed 3 bases from V and 5 bases from J; junction bases left unmatched: 9. This CDR3 is CASSQGQGVETGELFF. For the CDR3, the DNA is TGCGCCAGCAGCCAGGGCCAGGGGGTTGAGACCGGGGAGCTGTTTTTT.

In this sample, this clonotype turned up a few times. The J gene is TRBJ1-6, the V gene TRBV13, with TRBD1 matching over 7 bases. Losses at the gene ends were 5 bases for V and 7 bases for J; bases not matched to a gene: 5. CDR1 PRHDT and CDR2 FYEKMQ come from the germline V gene (reference sequence). This CDR3 comprises 14 residues. Written as DNA, the CDR3 is TGTGCCAGCAGCCTAAGGGGGCTAAATTCACCCCTCCACTTT. Encoded protein: CASSLRGLNSPLHF.

This clonotype has just a few counts. This rearrangement joins TRBV12-3 or TRBV12-4 to TRBJ1-3; no reliable D call. This CDR3 is 14 amino acids long. V was shortened by 3 bases and J by 0 bases, with 6 bases between the two germline ends. The CDR3, as DNA: TGTGCCAGCAGTTTGCTTTCCTCTGGAAACACCATATATTTT. Its protein is CASSLLSSGNTIYF.

The J gene is TRBJ2-7, the V gene TRBV19; 9 nucleotides line up with TRBD2. The CDR3 has 17 amino acids. The V gene end was trimmed by 1 base and the J gene end by 0 bases; junction bases not matched to a gene: 7. From germline, CDR1 is LNHDA and CDR2 SQIVND (reference sequence). As DNA, the CDR3 is TGTGCCAGTAGTATAGGAAGGACTAGCGACACCTCCTACGAGCAGTACTTC. Encoded protein: CASSIGRTSDTSYEQYF.

The chain links TRBV29-1 to TRBJ2-5; D could derive from TRBD1 or TRBD2 (5 bases each). V dropped 6 bases and J dropped 3 bases, with 11 bases sitting between them. The CDR3 sequence is 12 residues long. CDR1 is SQVTM and CDR2 is ANQGSEA in the germline V gene. The CDR3: CSVTGTEETQYF. The DNA for the CDR3 is TGCAGCGTAACCGGGACCGAAGAGACCCAGTACTTC.

The chain combines TRBV12-3 or TRBV12-4 with TRBJ2-3; 7 positions agree with TRBD1. V gave up 7 bases and J gave up 0 bases; unmatched junction bases: 1. The CDR3 extends over 13 amino acids. The DNA for the CDR3 is TGTGCCAGCAAAGGGGGCAGCACAGATACGCAGTATTTT. Its protein product is CASKGGSTDTQYF.

The chain joins TRBV11-1 to TRBJ2-1, with 12 bases matching TRBD2. Germline V gene lookup returns CDR1 SGHAT and CDR2 FQDESV (reference sequence). The CDR3 consists of 19 residues. After removal of 0 bases from V and 6 bases from J, the junction contained 12 bases not matched to a gene. Written as DNA, the CDR3 is TGTGCCAGCAGCTTAGCTTTCAGACTAGCGGGAGCTCGGACCAATGAGCAGTTCTTC. Translated: CASSLAFRLAGARTNEQFF.

The chain employs TRBV29-1 and TRBJ1-3; D not certain. V was clipped by 4 bases and J by 2 bases, with 6 bases between them. This CDR3 region has 12 residues. Germline V CDR1 and CDR2: SQVTM, ANQGSEA. The CDR3 loop is CSVARTGNTIYF. CDR3 DNA: TGCAGCGTTGCCAGGACTGGAAACACCATATATTTT.

DNA for the CDR3: TGTGCCATCAGCGGGACAGGGAGGGATCAGCCCCAGCATTTT. It is translated as CAISGTGRDQPQHF. The gene calls are TRBV10-3 and TRBJ1-5; 9 nucleotides agree with TRBD1. V was clipped by 6 bases and J by 5 bases; unmatched bases: 5. The germline gives CDR1 ENHRY, CDR2 SYGVKD. The CDR3 is 14 residues long.

V is TRBV5-1 and J is TRBJ2-3; 8 nucleotides align to TRBD2. Germline V lookup: CDR1 SGHRS, CDR2 YFSETQ. V was pared by 4 bases and J by 4 bases, with 5 bases of the junction left unmatched. CDR3 size: 14 residues. Here the CDR3 reads CASSERTSPDTQYF. The CDR3 nucleotides read TGCGCCAGCAGCGAACGGACTAGCCCAGATACGCAGTATTTT. Drawing the rest from reference TRBV5-1 and TRBJ2-3, the complete variable domain is KAGVTQTPRYLIKTRGQQVTLSCSPISGHRSVSWYQQTPGQGLQFLFEYFSETQRNKGNFPGRFSGRQFSNSRSEMNVSTLELGDSALYLCASSERTSPDTQYFGPGTRLTVL.

The chain carries TRBV18 and TRBJ2-5; no reliable D call. V was clipped by 1 base and J by 2 bases, with 14 bases between them. The CDR3 is made up of 16 amino acids. The germline V gene has CDR1 KGHSH and CDR2 LQKENI. The CDR3 DNA is TGTGCCAGCTCACCACGCAACAGCAAAGTACAAGAGACCCAGTACTTC. This codes for CASSPRNSKVQETQYF. The complete variable domain, with remaining parts taken from reference TRBV18 and TRBJ2-5, reads NAGVMQNPRHLVRRRGQEARLRCSPMKGHSHVYWYRQLPEEGLKFMVYLQKENIIDESGMPKERFSAEFPKEGPSILRIQQVVRGDSAAYFCASSPRNSKVQETQYFGPGTRLLVL.

V gene TRBV20-1 combines with J gene TRBJ2-5; no reliable D call. Germline-derived CDR1 and CDR2 are DFQATT and SNEGSKA (reference sequence). The CDR3 runs 14 residues. V lost 1 base to trimming and J lost 3 bases, with 12 bases between them. The CDR3 region is CSARVNSGKETQYF. In DNA, the CDR3 is TGCAGTGCTAGAGTTAATTCAGGAAAAGAGACCCAGTACTTC.

V and J are TRBV9 and TRBJ2-5; D may be TRBD1 (5 bases). Germline assignment: CDR1 SGDLS and CDR2 YYNGEE. V lost 1 base to trimming and J lost 5 bases, with 15 bases between them. This CDR3 region has 15 residues. In DNA form, the CDR3 reads TGTGCCAGCAGCGTACTGGGCAGGGATGGGGAGACCCAGTACTTC. Its translation is CASSVLGRDGETQYF.

V is TRBV7-9 and J is TRBJ2-7, with TRBD2 matching 10 bases. Losses at the gene ends were 1 base for V and 3 bases for J; bases not matched to a gene: 6. Germline CDR1 and CDR2: SEHNR and FQNEAQ (reference sequence). The CDR3 has 16 residues. The CDR3 reads CASSLVGLAGVYEQYF. The CDR3 DNA is TGTGCCAGCAGCTTAGTTGGGCTAGCGGGGGTCTACGAGCAGTACTTC.

V is TRBV20-1 and J is TRBJ2-7; 8 positions agree with TRBD1. Germline loops: CDR1 DFQATT, CDR2 SNEGSKA (reference sequence). This CDR3 spans 14 amino acids. With V trimmed by 0 bases and J by 7 bases, 8 bases remained unmatched. The CDR3 region is CSAREETGVVEQYF. CDR3 sequence (DNA): TGCAGTGCTAGAGAGGAGACAGGGGTTGTGGAGCAGTACTTC.

V is TRBV7-2 and J is TRBJ2-1; 10 bases are a match to TRBD2. J gave up 4 bases and V 8 bases, and 8 bases lay outside the gene matches. The CDR3 length is 15 residues. Germline assignment: CDR1 SGHTA and CDR2 FQGNSA. The CDR3 sequence is CASRSGRGLYNEQFF. CDR3 nucleotides: TGTGCCAGCCGGAGCGGGAGGGGACTATACAATGAGCAGTTCTTC.

This clonotype was observed a few times. The rearrangement links TRBV7-6 to TRBJ2-7, with 8 bases matching TRBD1. This CDR3 has 17 amino acids. Germline CDR1 reads SGHVS; CDR2 reads FNYEAQ. The ends lost 5 bases at V and 0 bases at J; junction bases unmatched: 12. The CDR3 protein is CASSQGGRTGLSYEQYF. Here the CDR3 DNA reads TGTGCCAGCAGCCAGGGGGGAAGGACAGGGCTCTCCTACGAGCAGTACTTC. Looking up the rest from reference TRBV7-6 and TRBJ2-7 gives the full variable domain: GAGVSQSPRYKVTKRGQDVALRCDPISGHVSLYWYRQALGQGPEFLTYFNYEAQQDKSGLPNDRFSAERPEGSISTLTIQRTEQRDSAMYRCASSQGGRTGLSYEQYFGPGTRLTVT.

The chain couples TRBV6-1 to TRBJ2-3; no definite D call. The V gene lost 4 bases and the J gene lost 12 bases, with 8 bases spanning the gap. This CDR3 is built from 10 residues. CDR1 is MNHNS and CDR2 is SASEGT in the germline V gene. CDR3 nucleotide sequence: TGTGCCAGCAGTGTTCTGTTACAGTATTTT. It specifies CASSVLLQYF.